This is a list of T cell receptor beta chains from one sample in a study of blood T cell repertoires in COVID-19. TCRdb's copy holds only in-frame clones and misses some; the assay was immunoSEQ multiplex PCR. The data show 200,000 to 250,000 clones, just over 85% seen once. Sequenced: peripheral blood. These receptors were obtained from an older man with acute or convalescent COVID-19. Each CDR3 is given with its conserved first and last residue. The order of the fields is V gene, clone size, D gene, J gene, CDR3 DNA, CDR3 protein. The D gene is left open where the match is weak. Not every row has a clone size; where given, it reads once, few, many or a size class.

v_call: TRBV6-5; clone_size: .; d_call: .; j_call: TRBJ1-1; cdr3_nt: TGTGCCGTCCCGGGGTATCCGGAAGGTGAAGCTTTCTTT; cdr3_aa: CAVPGYPEGEAFF
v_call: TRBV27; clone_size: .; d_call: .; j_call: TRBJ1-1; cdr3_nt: TGTGCCAGCAGTTCGGGACACTCGAACACTGAAGCTTTCTTT; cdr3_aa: CASSSGHSNTEAFF
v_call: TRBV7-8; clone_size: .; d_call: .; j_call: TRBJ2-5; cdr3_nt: TGTGCCAGCAGCTTTGGGCAGACCCAGTACTTC; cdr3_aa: CASSFGQTQYF
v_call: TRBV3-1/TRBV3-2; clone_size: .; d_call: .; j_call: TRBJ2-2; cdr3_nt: TGTGCCAGCAGCCCTGGGTCCACAGGGTACACCGGGGAGCTGTTTTTT; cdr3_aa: CASSPGSTGYTGELFF
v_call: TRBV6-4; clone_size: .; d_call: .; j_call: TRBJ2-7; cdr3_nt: TGTGCCAGCAGTGTGAGTATAGGGGCGCCCTACGAGCAGTACTTC; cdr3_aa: CASSVSIGAPYEQYF
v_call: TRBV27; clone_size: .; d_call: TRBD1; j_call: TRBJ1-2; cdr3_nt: TGTGCCAGCAGTTCCAGGGGGTTCTATGGCTACACCTTC; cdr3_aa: CASSSRGFYGYTF
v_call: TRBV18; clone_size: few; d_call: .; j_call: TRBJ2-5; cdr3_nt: TGTGCCAGCTCACCAGGGCAGGGTGAGACCCAGTACTTC; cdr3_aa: CASSPGQGETQYF
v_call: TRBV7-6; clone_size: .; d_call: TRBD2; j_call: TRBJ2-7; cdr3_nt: TGTGCCAGCAGCTCGGGTGGGACTAGAGACGAGCAGTACTTC; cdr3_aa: CASSSGGTRDEQYF
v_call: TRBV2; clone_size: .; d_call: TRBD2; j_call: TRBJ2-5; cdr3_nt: TGTGCCAGCAGTGAAGCGGTCCAGGGAGGGGAGACCCAGTACTTC; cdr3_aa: CASSEAVQGGETQYF
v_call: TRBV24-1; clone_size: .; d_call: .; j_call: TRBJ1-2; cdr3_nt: TGTGCCACCAGTGAAACCGGGGTCTATGGCTACACCTTC; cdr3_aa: CATSETGVYGYTF
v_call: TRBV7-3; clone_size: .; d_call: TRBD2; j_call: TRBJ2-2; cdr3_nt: TGTGCCAGCAGCTTAGAAAGCGGGAGGATCGCCGGGGAGCTGTTTTTT; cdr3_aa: CASSLESGRIAGELFF
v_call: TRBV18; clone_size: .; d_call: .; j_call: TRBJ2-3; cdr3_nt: TGTGCCAGCTCCCGGAGCTGGGGTAGCGACACAGATACGCAGTATTTT; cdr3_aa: CASSRSWGSDTDTQYF
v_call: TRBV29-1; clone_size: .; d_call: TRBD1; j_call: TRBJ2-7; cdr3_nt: TGCAGCGCAAGGGACAGTCCCTACGAGCAGTACTTC; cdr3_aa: CSARDSPYEQYF
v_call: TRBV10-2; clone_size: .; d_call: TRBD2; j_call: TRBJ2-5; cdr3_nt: TGCGCCAGCAGACTAGCGGGATCCCAAGAGACCCAGTACTTC; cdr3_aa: CASRLAGSQETQYF
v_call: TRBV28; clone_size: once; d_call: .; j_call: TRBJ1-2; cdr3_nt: TGTGCCAGCAGTGCCTACAGTATACAGCATAGATACGGCTACACCTTC; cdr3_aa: CASSAYSIQHRYGYTF
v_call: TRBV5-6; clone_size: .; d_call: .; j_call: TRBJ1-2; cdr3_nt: TGTGCCAGCAGCTCAGGGGCCGTGAACTATGGCTACACCTTC; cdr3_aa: CASSSGAVNYGYTF
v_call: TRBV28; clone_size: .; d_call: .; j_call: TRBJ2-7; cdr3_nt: TGTGCCAGCATCGCCGGAGGGCCTCTATACTTC; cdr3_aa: CASIAGGPLYF
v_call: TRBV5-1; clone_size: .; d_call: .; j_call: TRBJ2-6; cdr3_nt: TGCGCCAGCAGCCGGGTCTCTGGGGCCAACGTCCTGACTTTC; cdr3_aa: CASSRVSGANVLTF
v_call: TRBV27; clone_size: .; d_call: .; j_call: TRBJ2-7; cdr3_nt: TGTGCCAGCAGTTTATCGTGGCAGGGCCCTAACTACGAGCAGTACTTC; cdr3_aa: CASSLSWQGPNYEQYF
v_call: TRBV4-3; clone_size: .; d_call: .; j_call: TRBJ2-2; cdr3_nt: TGCGCCAGCAGCCACGTCGACACCGGGGAGCTGTTTTTT; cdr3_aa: CASSHVDTGELFF
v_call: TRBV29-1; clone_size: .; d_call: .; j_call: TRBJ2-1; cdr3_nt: TGCAGCGTTGAATTTGCTAGCAATGAGCAGTTCTTC; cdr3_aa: CSVEFASNEQFF
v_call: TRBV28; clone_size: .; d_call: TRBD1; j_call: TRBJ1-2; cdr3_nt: TGTGCCAGCAGTTTAGGGACAGGGTTTGAGGGCTACACCTTC; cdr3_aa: CASSLGTGFEGYTF
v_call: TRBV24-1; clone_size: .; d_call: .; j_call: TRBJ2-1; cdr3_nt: TGTGCCACCAGTGATAACGAACAGGGCCATGAGCAGTTCTTC; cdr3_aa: CATSDNEQGHEQFF
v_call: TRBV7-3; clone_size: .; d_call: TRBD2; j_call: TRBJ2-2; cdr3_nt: TGTGCCAGCAGCATTCCGGGAGGGGGCACCGGGGAGCTGTTTTTT; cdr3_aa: CASSIPGGGTGELFF
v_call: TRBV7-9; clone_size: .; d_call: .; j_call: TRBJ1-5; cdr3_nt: TGTGCCAGCAGCTTAGGAGACAGCGCGAATCAGCCCCAGCATTTT; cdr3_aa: CASSLGDSANQPQHF
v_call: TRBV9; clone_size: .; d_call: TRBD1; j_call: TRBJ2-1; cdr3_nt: TGTGCCAGCAGCGTAGGCTCAGGGGGATTGGACCCAGTATCAACGGGGCAGTTCTTC; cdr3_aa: CASSVGSGGLDPVSTGQFF
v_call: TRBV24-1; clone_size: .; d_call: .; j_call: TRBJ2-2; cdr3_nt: TGTGCCACCAGTTTCGGCACCGGGGAGCTGTTTTTT; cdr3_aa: CATSFGTGELFF
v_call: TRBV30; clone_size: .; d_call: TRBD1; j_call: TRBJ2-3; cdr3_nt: TGTGCCTGGGACAGGGACAGGGCTCGGGATACGCAGTATTTT; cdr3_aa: CAWDRDRARDTQYF
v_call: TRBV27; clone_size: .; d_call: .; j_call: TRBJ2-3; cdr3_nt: TGTGCCAGCAGTTCAGGGGTGGTAGATACGCAGTATTTT; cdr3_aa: CASSSGVVDTQYF
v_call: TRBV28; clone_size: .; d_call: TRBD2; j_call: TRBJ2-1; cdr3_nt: TGTGCCAGCCTCCCCCCCGGAATAGCGGGACAAAAGTACAATGAGCAGTTCTTC; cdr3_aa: CASLPPGIAGQKYNEQFF
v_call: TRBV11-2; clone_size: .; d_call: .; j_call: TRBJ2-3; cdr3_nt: TGTGCCAGCAGCTTAGCGGGAGTCTCCACATATACGCAGTATTTT; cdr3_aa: CASSLAGVSTYTQYF
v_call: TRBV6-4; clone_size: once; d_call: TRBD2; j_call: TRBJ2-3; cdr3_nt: TGTGCCAGCATCCCTCCTTATCGGGGACTAGCGCTTAGCGATACGCAGTATTTT; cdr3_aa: CASIPPYRGLALSDTQYF
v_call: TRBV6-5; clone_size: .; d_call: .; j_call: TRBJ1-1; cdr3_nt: TGTGCCAGCAGTCAAACAGTGAACACTGAAGCTTTCTTT; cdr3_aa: CASSQTVNTEAFF
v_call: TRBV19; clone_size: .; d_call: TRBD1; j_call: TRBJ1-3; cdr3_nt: TGTGCCAGTAGGCCCGGGACAGCCTCTGGAAACACCATATATTTT; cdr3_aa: CASRPGTASGNTIYF
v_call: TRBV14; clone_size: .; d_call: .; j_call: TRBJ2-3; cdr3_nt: TGTGCCAGCAGCCAGCGATGGGACAACACAGATACGCAGTATTTT; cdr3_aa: CASSQRWDNTDTQYF
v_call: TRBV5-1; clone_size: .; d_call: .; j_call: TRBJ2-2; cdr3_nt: TGCGCCAGCAGCCCATCGGTTGCAGGGTACACCGGGGAGCTGTTTTTT; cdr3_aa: CASSPSVAGYTGELFF
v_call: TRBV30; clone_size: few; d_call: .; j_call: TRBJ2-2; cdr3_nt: TGTGCCTGGAGTCACGGTACGAACACCGGGGAGCTGTTTTTT; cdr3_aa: CAWSHGTNTGELFF
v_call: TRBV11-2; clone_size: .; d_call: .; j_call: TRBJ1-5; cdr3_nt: TGTGCCAGCAGCTTAGAGGGGGGTAATTTTCAGCCCCAGCATTTT; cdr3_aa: CASSLEGGNFQPQHF
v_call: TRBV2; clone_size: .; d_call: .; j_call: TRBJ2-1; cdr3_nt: TGTGCCAGCAAGGAGGGTTACAATGAGCAGTTCTTC; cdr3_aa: CASKEGYNEQFF
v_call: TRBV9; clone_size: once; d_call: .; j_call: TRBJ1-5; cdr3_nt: TGTGCCAGCAGCGTAGGAGCGGATTATCAGCCCCAGCATTTT; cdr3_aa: CASSVGADYQPQHF
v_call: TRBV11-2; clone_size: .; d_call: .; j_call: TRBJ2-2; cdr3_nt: TGTGTCGCCTCGGGATCCCCCTCCACCGGGGAGCTGTTTTTT; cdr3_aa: CVASGSPSTGELFF
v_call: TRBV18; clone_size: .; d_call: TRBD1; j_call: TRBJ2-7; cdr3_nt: TGTGCCAGCTCACCAGGGACAGGGCCCTACGAGCAGTACTTC; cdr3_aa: CASSPGTGPYEQYF
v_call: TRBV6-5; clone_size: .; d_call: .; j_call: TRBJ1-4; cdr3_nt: TGTGCCAGCTCTAGGGGTGATGGATCTGAAAAACTGTTTTTT; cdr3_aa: CASSRGDGSEKLFF
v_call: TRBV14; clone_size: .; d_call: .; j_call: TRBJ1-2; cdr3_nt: TGTGCCAGCAGCCAAAGTGACGCATACGGGGGCTACACCTTC; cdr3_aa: CASSQSDAYGGYTF